These 7 T cell receptor beta chains were all obtained from the same sample, sequenced in a study of blood T cell repertoires in COVID-19. The data were produced by immunoSEQ multiplex PCR, yet TCRdb's version contains in-frame clones alone and is incomplete. The sample includes about 120,000 clones, under 80% of them seen just once. The sample taken for sequencing was peripheral blood. These receptors were taken from a man aged 65 to 85 with acute or convalescent COVID-19.

The chain couples TRBV7-9 to TRBJ2-7, with 9 bases that match TRBD1. J lost 3 bases, V lost 4 bases, and 7 bases had no gene match. This CDR3 contains 15 residues. The V gene's germline CDR1 is SEHNR and CDR2 FQNEAQ (reference sequence). The CDR3 DNA is TGTGCCAGCAGCTCAACAGGGGGCTTCTTCTACGAGCAGTACTTC. It specifies CASSSTGGFFYEQYF. Based on the CDR3 plus reference TRBV7-9 and TRBJ2-7, the full variable domain is DTGVSQNPRHKITKRGQNVTFRCDPISEHNRLYWYRQTLGQGPEFLTYFQNEAQLEKSRLLSDRFSAERPKGSFSTLEIQRTEQGDSAMYLCASSSTGGFFYEQYFGPGTRLTVT.

V and J are TRBV5-1 and TRBJ2-1; perhaps TRBD2 as D (5 bases). This CDR3 region has 11 residues. Germline V gene lookup returns CDR1 SGHRS and CDR2 YFSETQ. V was pared by 0 bases and J by 12 bases, with 7 bases between. The DNA of the CDR3 is TGCGCCAGCAGCTTGGCGGGGAGGCAGTTCTTC. Translation gives CASSLAGRQFF.

The chain is built from TRBV12-3 or TRBV12-4 and TRBJ1-5; D is unresolved. V shed 2 bases and J shed 11 bases, with 13 bases lying between them. The CDR3 runs 13 residues. The DNA of the CDR3 is TGTGCCAGCAGTTTATTGACCCGAGGAGCCCAGCATTTT. The encoded protein is CASSLLTRGAQHF.

This clone was counted a few times. Other DNA sequences in the same sample also yield this CDR3. The V call is TRBV20-1, the J call TRBJ1-5; TRBD1 might be the D (6 bases). This CDR3 has 14 amino acids. The germline V gene has CDR1 DFQATT and CDR2 SNEGSKA (reference sequence). V was trimmed by 3 bases and J by 2 bases, leaving 11 bases between them. Here the CDR3 reads CSASIPGGNQPQHF. Written as DNA, the CDR3 is TGCAGTGCTAGTATTCCAGGGGGCAATCAGCCCCAGCATTTT.

V usage is TRBV5-5 and J usage is TRBJ1-2, with 8 bases lining up with TRBD1. The CDR3 runs to 14 residues. From germline, CDR1 is SGHKS and CDR2 YYEKEE (reference sequence). Unmatched junction bases numbered 6, after V lost 4 bases and J lost 4 bases. Written as DNA, the CDR3 is TGTGCCAGCAGCAAAGGACAGGGTAGCTATGGCTACACCTTC. Translating it yields CASSKGQGSYGYTF.

J is TRBJ2-1 and V is TRBV5-1; possible D gene TRBD2, 5 bases. This CDR3 contains 14 residues. V lost 2 bases and J 10 bases, leaving 16 bases between the germline ends. CDR1 SGHRS and CDR2 YFSETQ come from the germline V gene. CDR3 nucleotides: TGCGCCAGCAGCTTTGGTGTCCCTACGGGGGAGCAGTTCTTC. Residues: CASSFGVPTGEQFF.

The chain combines TRBV19 with TRBJ2-4; TRBD2 might be the D (5 bases). The CDR3 length is 15 residues. Trimming removed 1 base from V and 1 base from J, with 8 bases in between. Per germline, CDR1 LNHDA and CDR2 SQIVND (reference sequence). The chain's CDR3 is CASSIVGIAKNIQYF. The CDR3 DNA is TGTGCCAGTAGTATAGTCGGGATTGCCAAAAACATTCAGTACTTC. Supplemented by reference TRBV19 and TRBJ2-4, the full variable domain reads DGGITQSPKYLFRKEGQNVTLSCEQNLNHDAMYWYRQDPGQGLRLIYYSQIVNDFQKGDIAEGYSVSREKKESFPLTVTSAQKNPTAFYLCASSIVGIAKNIQYFGAGTRLSVL.